This TCR beta chain was captured in a study of shared clonotypes between healthy human individuals. Germline CDR1 is MGHRA and CDR2 is YSYEKL. This CDR3 has 17 amino acids. Trimming at V came to 3 bases and at J to 0 bases, leaving 8 bases not matched to a gene. The assay ran at deep level. Data came from immunoSEQ multiplex PCR; TCRdb stores just in-frame clones and leaves some out. The data show some 1 million clones, about 80% seen once. Adult donors, all healthy and HIV-negative, had no recent acute infections or vaccinations. V gene TRBV4-1 combines with J gene TRBJ1-5; 7 nucleotides agree with TRBD1. The sequence was obtained from a man between 18 and 35 years old in good health. The sequencing sample was made of memory CD4+ T cells sorted from blood. Subset meaning: CD45RA-negative fraction. The chain's CDR3 is CASSQAGTVNSNQPQHF. The CDR3 bases are TGCGCCAGCAGCCAGGCGGGGACAGTCAATAGCAATCAGCCCCAGCATTTT.